The 13 T cell receptor beta chains below come from one sample, sequenced in a study of CD8 T cells in Susac syndrome. An amount of RNA that ranged from roughly 0.5 to 1 ug was reverse transcribed with random hexamers. TCRdb itself ran the immunoSEQ multiplex PCR reads through MiXCR, one entry per CDR3 protein. Of around 190,000 distinct CDR3 sequences listed, about 95% were seen once; the top ten hold 0.1%. Sequenced: CD4+ T cells from PBMCs. The receptor set was obtained from a human donor in good health.

V gene TRBV9 combines with J gene TRBJ2-3; D uncertain. Germline CDR1 reads SGDLS; CDR2 reads YYNGEE. V dropped 0 bases and J dropped 1 base, with 9 bases sitting between them. The CDR3 extends over 15 amino acids. This CDR3 is CASSVDPPGTDTQYF. The CDR3, as DNA: TGTGCCAGCAGCGTAGACCCCCCCGGCACAGATACGCAGTATTTT.

A few counts support this clonotype. The V and J genes are TRBV5-1 and TRBJ2-7; no reliable D call. The germline gives CDR1 SGHRS, CDR2 YFSETQ. V lost 1 base and J 0 bases, leaving 8 bases between the germline ends. This CDR3 region has 14 residues. The CDR3 nucleotides are TGCGCCAGCAGCTTGACGGGCAGCTCCTACGAGCAGTACTTC. Its protein product is CASSLTGSSYEQYF.

Here the CDR3 DNA reads TGTGCCAGCAGCTTAACCGGGACAGTCTTCAGGGACACTGAAGCTTTCTTT. Amino acids: CASSLTGTVFRDTEAFF. This chain uses TRBV7-9 with TRBJ1-1, with 7 bases that match TRBD1. Trimming took 2 bases from V and 3 from J; bases not matched to a gene: 12. The CDR3 runs to 17 residues. Per the germline V gene, CDR1 is SEHNR and CDR2 is FQNEAQ (reference sequence).

This clonotype occurred a few times. The V gene is TRBV3-1, the J gene TRBJ1-5; no reliable D call. Germline V gene lookup returns CDR1 LGHDT and CDR2 YNNKEL (reference sequence). CDR3 size: 13 residues. With 0 bases removed from V and 2 bases from J, the gap between germline ends came to 2 bases. Here the CDR3 DNA reads TGTGCCAGCAGCCAAGACGGCAATCAGCCCCAGCATTTT. Residues: CASSQDGNQPQHF.

V usage is TRBV3-1 and J usage is TRBJ2-7, with D perhaps matching TRBD2 (6 bases). V was clipped by 5 bases and J by 0 bases, with 14 bases between them. The CDR3 covers 15 residues. Germline lookup yields CDR1 LGHDT and CDR2 YNNKEL (reference sequence). The CDR3 bases are TGTGCCAGCAGCACTTTGGCGGGACGCTCCTACGAGCAGTACTTC. Translated: CASSTLAGRSYEQYF.

This clonotype appeared a single time. This chain joins TRBV18 and TRBJ2-4; 9 bases align to TRBD1. CDR3 length: 14 residues. The germline CDR1 and CDR2 sequences are KGHSH and LQKENI. Unmatched junction bases numbered 8, after V lost 6 bases and J lost 8 bases. The CDR3 loop reads CASSLGQGQDIQYF. CDR3 in DNA: TGTGCCAGCTCCCTCGGACAGGGGCAGGACATTCAGTACTTC. Supplemented by reference TRBV18 and TRBJ2-4, the full variable domain reads NAGVMQNPRHLVRRRGQEARLRCSPMKGHSHVYWYRQLPEEGLKFMVYLQKENIIDESGMPKERFSAEFPKEGPSILRIQQVVRGDSAAYFCASSLGQGQDIQYFGAGTRLSVL.

The chain couples TRBV2 to TRBJ2-7; 9 nucleotides agree with TRBD1. Germline V gene sequence: CDR1 SNHLY, CDR2 FYNNEI. The CDR3 sequence is 13 residues long. J was trimmed by 3 bases and V by 10 bases; bases with no gene match: 7. Written as DNA, the CDR3 is TGTGCCACCTCGGGACAGGGAAGCTACGAGCAGTACTTC. Protein: CATSGQGSYEQYF.

The chain recombines TRBV19 with TRBJ1-1; D is uncertain. Germline values: CDR1 LNHDA, CDR2 SQIVND (reference sequence). V gave up 0 bases and J gave up 9 bases, with 14 bases separating them. This CDR3 has 14 residues. The DNA of the CDR3 is TGTGCCAGTAGTATAGACCGGACGGTGGAGAAAGCTTTCTTT. The encoded protein is CASSIDRTVEKAFF. The full variable domain, in which reference TRBV19 and TRBJ1-1 provide the parts outside the CDR3, is DGGITQSPKYLFRKEGQNVTLSCEQNLNHDAMYWYRQDPGQGLRLIYYSQIVNDFQKGDIAEGYSVSREKKESFPLTVTSAQKNPTAFYLCASSIDRTVEKAFFGQGTRLTVV.

This clonotype was detected only once. The V gene is TRBV12-3 or TRBV12-4, the J gene TRBJ2-7, with a weak D call TRBD1 (7 bases). The CDR3 has 16 amino acids. V gave up 6 bases and J gave up 2 bases, with 20 bases separating them. CDR3 region: CASSRGAGTVPYEQYF. Here the CDR3 DNA reads TGTGCCAGCAGCAGGGGGGCCGGGACTGTCCCCTACGAGCAGTACTTC.

The V gene is TRBV27, the J gene TRBJ1-1; D is unclear. V lost 5 bases and J 0 bases, leaving 13 bases between the germline ends. Germline CDR1 is MNHEY and CDR2 is SMNVEV (reference sequence). There are 15 residues in the CDR3. The CDR3 nucleotides read TGTGCCAGCAGTCGGTGGCAGGTTCTGAACACTGAAGCTTTCTTT. Protein product: CASSRWQVLNTEAFF.

This rearrangement joins TRBV25-1 to TRBJ2-7; D is uncertain. Between the trimmed V and J ends, which lost 5 bases and 9 bases, there was a span of 17 bases. Looked up from germline, CDR1 is MGHDK and CDR2 is SYGVNS. This CDR3 has 13 residues. CDR3 sequence: CASSPTASTRQYF. DNA for the CDR3: TGTGCCAGCAGTCCCACAGCCAGTACTCGGCAGTACTTC.

The chain carries TRBV30 and TRBJ1-2, with TRBD1 as a possible D gene (5 bases). Trimming stripped 0 bases from V and 7 bases from J, with 15 bases between. This CDR3 region has 14 residues. The germline V gene encodes CDR1 GTSNPN and CDR2 SVGIG (reference sequence). DNA for the CDR3: TGTGCCTGGAGTGTCGACAGTGCTAGGGGTGGCTACACCTTC. Its translation is CAWSVDSARGGYTF. The entire variable domain, with the rest obtained from reference TRBV30 and TRBJ1-2, is as follows: SQTIHQWPATLVQPVGSPLSLECTVEGTSNPNLYWYRQAAGRGLQLLFYSVGIGQISSEVPQNLSASRPQDRQFILSSKKLLLSDSGFYLCAWSVDSARGGYTFGSGTRLTVV.

This clonotype was detected once. This chain links TRBV3-1 with TRBJ2-1; D is perhaps TRBD1 or TRBD2 (5 bases each). This CDR3 is 12 amino acids long. V was shortened by 1 base and J by 16 bases, with 14 bases between the two germline ends. From germline, CDR1 is LGHDT and CDR2 YNNKEL (reference sequence). This chain's CDR3 is CASSQVDGDLFF. Here the CDR3 DNA reads TGTGCCAGCAGCCAAGTAGACGGGGACCTATTCTTC.